This TCR beta chain is from a study of T cell responses to AZD1222 COVID-19 vaccine. The repertoire was sequenced with immunoSEQ multiplex PCR; TCRdb's copy has only in-frame clones and lacks some. The sample has some 140,000 clones; 80% to 95% are singletons. The CDR3 length is 14 residues. J gave up 5 bases and V 5 bases, and 4 bases lay outside the gene matches. Germline values: CDR1 ENHRY, CDR2 SYGVKD. This rearrangement joins TRBV10-3 to TRBJ2-1; TRBD1 matches 9 bases. The specimen was peripheral blood, collected on day 0 of AZD1222 vaccination. The clonotype originates from an adult in good health. The CDR3, as DNA: TGTGCCATCAGTCTGGGACAGGGCCACAATGAGCAGTTCTTC. This translates into CAISLGQGHNEQFF.